The clone carrying this T cell receptor beta chain showed up just a few times. Antigen unknown. The trim removed 5 bases at V and 6 bases at J, leaving 4 bases unmatched. CDR3 length: 14 amino acids. Per germline, CDR1 SGHVS and CDR2 FQNEAQ. The data derive from a study of T cells after yellow fever vaccination. General study points: Though it reached lower strength, the secondary response hit its peak faster, day 5 versus 15.

5'RACE template switching produced TCR cDNA carrying a universal primer site and UMIs. Using its own MiXCR run on the 5' RACE reads, TCRdb lists one record per CDR3 protein. In the table there are around 300,000 distinct CDR3 sequences, roughly 4.3% of which are singletons. The input for sequencing was PBMCs, taken 5 days after the yellow fever booster vaccination. The rearrangement joins TRBV7-8 to TRBJ1-5; the match to TRBD1 covers 10 bases. This sequence was found in a man younger than 35 who received the YFV17D yellow fever vaccine. The CDR3 DNA reads as TGTGCCAGCAGCGAGGGACAGGGGATTCAGCCCCAGCATTTT. Residues: CASSEGQGIQPQHF.